This record looks at one TCR beta chain sequence and its context. Antigen specificity is unknown. At one of its ends the junction is not consistent with the germline gene, which may arise from a read error. This specimen belongs to a study of blood T cells in healthy people across ages. Study-wide results and limits: Estimates of diversity drawn from one million T cells were considered underestimates. Older individuals had lower TCR beta diversity per million T cells (the decline was roughly linear).

A sample-barcoded 5' primer and a J-beta primer mix were used in a second PCR of roughly 7 to 11 cycles. Sequencing of every sample gave 2.5 million or more CDR3-containing paired-end reads. TCRdb re-analysed the 5' RACE reads in MiXCR, keeping a single row per CDR3 protein. The sample holds approximately 810,000 distinct CDR3 sequences; around 26% are singletons and the top ten take 17%. Germline lookup yields CDR1 SGHTA and CDR2 FQGNSA. The CDR3 sequence is 15 residues long. The genes are TRBV7-2 and TRBJ1-5; a possible D gene is TRBD1 (6 bases). The sequence was obtained from a woman over 75 in good health. Sequenced: blood. The CDR3 loop reads CDSSLVQGGNQPQHF. The CDR3 DNA reads TGTGACAGCAGCTTAGTACAGGGAGGTAATCAGCCCCAGCATTTT.